The table lists the clone carrying this TCR beta chain with many counts. Antigen unknown. A second PCR of 7 to 11 cycles used a sample-barcoded 5' primer and a J-beta primer mix. MiXCR was run by TCRdb on the 5' RACE reads, yielding one entry per CDR3 protein. The repertoire consists of 1.5 million to 2 million distinct CDR3 sequences, with about 30% occurring once and the leading ten covering about 7.7%. The entry originates in a study of blood T cells in healthy people across ages. Study findings and constraints: The study found more naive CD4+ cells and higher diversity in long-lived than aged donors. Possibly confounding the expanded clonotype changes was the fact that donor CMV status was unknown.

The CDR3 loop spans 15 amino acids. Trimming removed 1 base from V and 2 bases from J, with 14 bases in between. Germline CDR1 is DFQATT and CDR2 is SNEGSKA (reference sequence). The TCR sequence derives from a woman aged 25-40 years in good health. The specimen sequenced was blood. The rearrangement links TRBV20-1 to TRBJ2-5, with D perhaps TRBD2 (5 bases). The CDR3, as DNA: TGCAGTGCTAGAGCCCCCGGGGTTGGGCAAGAGACCCAGTACTTC. Protein sequence: CSARAPGVGQETQYF.